The T cell receptor beta chain under discussion was sequenced for a study of regulatory T cells in long-lasting Graves disease. CDR3 size: 20 residues. Germline assignment: CDR1 MGHRA and CDR2 YSYEKL. Trimming left V 1 base short and J 2 bases short, with 23 bases between. The table lists this clonotype with many counts. Assembly of TCR beta libraries relied on iRepertoire HTBI primers together with Arm-PCR of CDR3 regions. MiXCR was run by TCRdb on the multiplex PCR reads, yielding one entry per CDR3 protein. Among around 500,000 distinct CDR3 sequences listed, approximately 12% were seen once. Time point meaning: newly diagnosed GD, antithyroid drugs for less than 3 months. The TCR library was made from RNA extracted from PBMCs. Roughly 10-milliliter peripheral blood samples went into EDTA tubes. The sample was also linked to a second study, of T cells in Graves' hyperthyroidism and ophthalmopathy. That report adds: An initial round of RT-PCR targeting the TCR CDR3 relied on the HTBI primer set. Using 13 V-J features, a model discriminated ophthalmopathy from stable hyperthyroidism.

The material was peripheral blood mononuclear cells (PBMCs), obtained at new diagnosis, from a patient treated with antithyroid drugs. This TCR came from a woman aged 25 to 39 with Graves disease. The J gene is TRBJ2-2, the V gene TRBV4-1; D might be TRBD1 or TRBD2, each matching 6 bases. CDR3: CASSQVFPGEVLSNTGELFF. The DNA for the CDR3 is TGCGCCAGCAGCCAAGTGTTCCCAGGGGAGGTCCTATCTAACACCGGGGAGCTGTTTTTT.